A single sample gave rise to the 5 T cell receptor beta chains below, sequenced in a study of T cell responses to AZD1222 COVID-19 vaccine. TCRdb's copy holds only in-frame clones and misses some; the assay was immunoSEQ multiplex PCR. The sample consists of fewer than 120,000 clones, roughly 85% of them appearing once. Source: peripheral blood, taken on day 0 of AZD1222 vaccination. The receptors here all came from an adult in good health.

This chain joins TRBV7-9 and TRBJ1-2; D remains ambiguous. Germline CDR1 reads SEHNR; CDR2 reads FQNEAQ (reference sequence). Trimming stripped 5 bases from V and 4 bases from J, with 11 bases between. The CDR3 consists of 13 residues. Here the CDR3 reads CASSQASGYGYTF. The DNA of the CDR3 is TGTGCCAGCAGCCAGGCATCAGGCTATGGCTACACCTTC.

This clone came up a few times. The genes are TRBV6-6 and TRBJ2-7, with TRBD1 matching 8 bases. This CDR3 has 15 amino acids. V lost 4 bases to trimming and J lost 4 bases; unmatched junction nucleotides: 9. From germline, CDR1 is MNHNY and CDR2 SVGAGI (reference sequence). The CDR3: CASSSRDRYIYEQYF. The CDR3 bases are TGTGCCAGCAGTTCCCGGGACAGGTATATTTACGAGCAGTACTTC.

This chain links TRBV28 with TRBJ2-2; 8 bases are shared with TRBD1. This CDR3 comprises 16 residues. Germline V gene lookup returns CDR1 MDHEN and CDR2 SYDVKM. Trimming at V came to 6 bases and at J to 5 bases, leaving 11 bases not matched to a gene. CDR3 sequence: CASRQMGQARTGELFF. DNA of the CDR3: TGTGCCAGCAGACAAATGGGACAGGCTAGGACCGGGGAGCTGTTTTTT.

A few counts support this clone. This rearrangement joins TRBV28 to TRBJ2-2, with TRBD2 matching 7 bases. The CDR3 loop spans 16 amino acids. The germline CDR1 and CDR2 sequences are MDHEN and SYDVKM. V was clipped by 2 bases and J by 5 bases; unmatched bases: 8. The CDR3 spells CASSLRLGRGTGELFF. The CDR3 DNA reads as TGTGCCAGCAGTTTAAGATTGGGGAGGGGAACCGGGGAGCTGTTTTTT.

The V and J genes are TRBV16 and TRBJ1-5, with TRBD1 matching over 10 bases. CDR3 length equals 16 residues. Germline trimming cut 0 bases from V and 5 bases from J; bases unmatched to any gene: 4. CDR1 is KGHSY, CDR2 FQNENV, per germline. The chain's CDR3 is CASSQSGQGPHQPQHF. The CDR3 nucleotides read TGTGCCAGCAGCCAATCGGGACAGGGGCCGCATCAGCCCCAGCATTTT.